This TCR beta chain derives from a study of technical replicates of blood from a few donors. Clones were read by immunoSEQ multiplex PCR, and TCRdb kept only the in-frame ones, dropping some. The table includes some 62,000 clones, around 87% detected once. Germline assignment: CDR1 SGHNT and CDR2 YENEEA. The CDR3 runs 16 residues. Trimming cost V 4 bases and J 5 bases, with 17 bases left between them. In this sample, this clone turned up once. The sequence was obtained from a human donor in good health. Some clones in this sample may be carry-over from other donors' samples. Sample: PBMCs. The chain couples TRBV11-3 to TRBJ2-2, with D tentatively TRBD2 (6 bases). The CDR3 loop reads CASSSKAWGETGELFF. For the CDR3, the DNA is TGTGCCAGCAGCTCCAAGGCGTGGGGGGAGACCGGGGAGCTGTTTTTT.